These 32 T cell receptor beta chains came from one sample sequenced in a study of prognosis after radiotherapy for stage I lung cancer. Template was genomic DNA; TCR beta CDR3 amplified in two multiplex PCR rounds. During first-round PCR, primers specific to each TRBV and TRBJ gene were used. One entry per CDR3 protein results from TCRdb running MiXCR on the multiplex PCR reads. The sample consists of about 30,000 distinct CDR3 sequences, around 29% of them appearing once. The input for sequencing was PBMCs, taken before or after stereotactic body radiation therapy (not recorded which). These receptors originate from a donor aged 50 or older with non-small cell lung cancer.

In this sample, this clonotype turned up many times. The chain has TRBV9 and TRBJ2-1; 7 bases map to TRBD2. In germline, CDR1 is SGDLS, CDR2 YYNGEE. CDR3 length: 17 residues. The junction had 14 bases not matched to a gene; V was cut back by 4 bases and J by 4 bases. The CDR3 bases are TGTGCCAGCAGCTCCGCCGGGACTACACCCATATACAATGAGCAGTTCTTC. Its translation is CASSSAGTTPIYNEQFF.

The chain has TRBV4-1 and TRBJ2-5; possibly TRBD1 for D (8 bases). The CDR3 loop spans 16 amino acids. Germline V gives CDR1 MGHRA, CDR2 YSYEKL. Trimming left V 7 bases short and J 2 bases short, with 20 bases between. CDR3 in DNA: TGCGCCAGCAAACAGGGGGGGGGCGCGGGACAAGAGACCCAGTACTTC. Protein sequence: CASKQGGGAGQETQYF.

As concerns this clonotype: Since a much larger clone is just one base distant, this may be a read error. The conserved closing phenylalanine or tryptophan is absent in this CDR3, likely reflecting a read error. V is TRBV5-6 and J is TRBJ2-5; D may be TRBD1 (5 bases). Germline V gene lookup returns CDR1 SGHDT and CDR2 YYEEEE. This CDR3 is 14 amino acids long. Trimming shortened V by 4 bases and J by 5 bases, and 15 bases separated the two germline ends. CDR3 in amino acids: CASSPPTVQETQYL. CDR3 DNA sequence: TGTGCCAGCAGCCCCCCGACAGTCCAGGAGACCCAGTACTTA.

At least ten counts were recorded for this clonotype. In DNA, the CDR3 is TGCGCCAGCATGTCGGGGGGCAGTTCACCCCTCCACTTT. It specifies CASMSGGSSPLHF. V usage is TRBV10-2 and J usage is TRBJ1-6; D perhaps matches TRBD1 (6 bases). Trimming cost V 7 bases and J 9 bases, with 13 bases left between them. Germline CDR1 WSHSY, CDR2 SAAADI. The CDR3 length is 13 residues.

This clonotype was observed once. The likely explanation is a read error, given a far larger clone one base away. J is TRBJ2-5 and V is TRBV19, with D perhaps matching TRBD2 (6 bases). The J call may be in error: the DNA end matches TRBJ2-1 better. Looked up from germline, CDR1 is LNHDA and CDR2 is SQIVND (reference sequence). The CDR3 extends over 14 amino acids. The CDR3 loop is CASKEGEAYNEQFF. DNA for the CDR3: TGTGCCAGTAAGGAAGGGGAGGCCTATAATGAGCAGTTCTTC.

This clonotype was recorded at least ten times. This chain connects TRBV30 to TRBJ2-2, with D possibly TRBD2 on 5 matching bases. This CDR3 is 15 amino acids long. In germline, CDR1 is GTSNPN, CDR2 SVGIG (reference sequence). V was cut by 4 bases and J by 4 bases, with 16 bases left in between. The CDR3 reads CAWKVGVLPTGELFF. The CDR3 coding sequence is TGTGCCTGGAAGGTGGGAGTTCTTCCCACCGGGGAGCTGTTTTTT.

This clonotype was seen repeatedly, ten times or more. The chain has TRBV19 and TRBJ1-2; 9 nucleotides agree with TRBD1. This CDR3 is 16 amino acids long. Germline V CDR1 and CDR2: LNHDA, SQIVND (reference sequence). The V gene end was trimmed by 8 bases and the J gene end by 1 base; junction bases not matched to a gene: 11. CDR3 protein: CASVATGTGSNYGYTF. As DNA, the CDR3 is TGTGCCAGTGTAGCAACCGGGACAGGGAGTAACTATGGCTACACCTTC.

Comments on this clonotype: Germline and junction disagree at one end, which may indicate a read error. The chain joins TRBV6-2 or TRBV6-3 to TRBJ2-7; 8 positions match TRBD1. The CDR3 runs to 14 residues. The germline gives CDR1 MNHEY, CDR2 SVGEGT. In DNA, the CDR3 is TGTGCCAGCAGTGCCAGGGGGCTTTTATACGAGCATTACTTC. It codes for CASSARGLLYEHYF.

This clonotype showed up many times. This chain uses TRBV14 with TRBJ2-3; D gene uncertain. The CDR3 runs 14 residues. Per the germline V gene, CDR1 is SGHDN and CDR2 is FVKESK. V lost 0 bases, J lost 11 bases, and 15 bases lay in between. The CDR3 spells CASSQDLTVKLQYF. DNA of the CDR3: TGTGCCAGCAGCCAAGATCTCACGGTCAAATTGCAGTATTTT.

This clonotype was detected many times. The V and J genes are TRBV5-1 and TRBJ1-1, with D perhaps TRBD1 (5 bases). Trimming took 0 bases from V and 1 from J, leaving 13 bases between them. The CDR3 consists of 16 residues. Per germline, CDR1 SGHRS and CDR2 YFSETQ. The CDR3: CASSLVFARANTEAFF. The CDR3 DNA reads TGCGCCAGCAGCTTGGTTTTTGCCAGGGCGAACACTGAAGCTTTCTTT.

As to this clonotype: With only one base between it and a far larger clone, this is likely a read error. The chain combines TRBV19 with TRBJ2-5; weak D call: TRBD1 (5 bases). The DNA end is more similar to TRBJ2-1, so the J call may be wrong. The V gene's germline CDR1 is LNHDA and CDR2 SQIVND (reference sequence). This CDR3 has 13 residues. For the CDR3, the DNA is TGTGCCAGTAGTGTAGGGCAGGGCAATGAGCAGTTCTTC. It translates to CASSVGQGNEQFF.

Turning to this clonotype: One junction end does not reproduce the germline sequence, and a read error may be involved. This chain links TRBV20-1 with TRBJ2-1; TRBD2 matches 7 bases. This CDR3 comprises 14 residues. CDR1 and CDR2 from the germline V gene are DFQATT and SNEGSKA (reference sequence). The CDR3 reads CSAKRTSSYNEQFF. Written as DNA, the CDR3 is TGCAGTGCTAAGCGGACTAGTTCCTACAATGAGCAGTTCTTT.

This clonotype was counted only a few times. The chain combines TRBV20-1 with TRBJ2-7; TRBD2 agrees at 7 bases. The V gene's germline CDR1 is DFQATT and CDR2 SNEGSKA (reference sequence). V was pared by 1 base and J by 3 bases, with 6 bases of the junction left unmatched. The CDR3 is made up of 14 amino acids. Here the CDR3 reads CSARVTPGGYEQYF. Written as DNA, the CDR3 is TGCAGTGCTAGAGTCACCCCGGGGGGCTACGAGCAGTACTTC.

Of note for this clonotype: This may come from a read error, since a much larger clone is one base off. This sequence joins TRBV19 and TRBJ1-4; D unclear. Germline-derived CDR1 and CDR2 are LNHDA and SQIVND (reference sequence). This CDR3 is 13 amino acids long. CDR3 sequence (DNA): TGTGACAGTAGTATCCAGGATAATGAAAAACTGTTTTTT. Translation: CDSSIQDNEKLFF.

This clonotype was detected many times. CDR3 coding DNA: TGTGCCAGTAGTATGCCCCGGGGTGAGACCCAGTACTTC. Translation gives CASSMPRGETQYF. The V gene is TRBV19, the J gene TRBJ2-5, with D possibly matching TRBD2 (5 bases). Germline V gene lookup returns CDR1 LNHDA and CDR2 SQIVND (reference sequence). The CDR3 totals 13 residues. Trimming shortened V by 3 bases and J by 5 bases, and 10 bases separated the two germline ends.

This chain joins TRBV5-1 and TRBJ1-1; 7 positions agree with TRBD1. The CDR3 is 15 amino acids. From germline, CDR1 is SGHRS and CDR2 YFSETQ. The V gene end was trimmed by 0 bases and the J gene end by 1 base; junction bases not matched to a gene: 3. This chain's CDR3 is CASSLAGGWNTEAFF. As DNA, the CDR3 is TGCGCCAGCAGCTTGGCAGGGGGATGGAACACTGAAGCTTTCTTT.

This clonotype was counted at least ten times. The rearrangement joins TRBV28 to TRBJ2-5; D remains ambiguous. This CDR3 spans 12 amino acids. CDR1 and CDR2 from the germline V gene are MDHEN and SYDVKM. V dropped 5 bases and J dropped 5 bases, with 9 bases sitting between them. CDR3 in DNA: TGTGCCAGCAGTCCGTCCACGGAGACCCAGTACTTC. Translated: CASSPSTETQYF.

The chain is built from TRBV12-3 or TRBV12-4 and TRBJ2-5; 12 positions match TRBD2. The CDR3 length is 17 residues. Germline trimming cut 5 bases from V and 3 bases from J; bases unmatched to any gene: 10. CDR3 sequence (DNA): TGTGCCAGCAGTCAGGGGGGACTAGCGGGTATAAAAGAGACCCAGTACTTC. Translated: CASSQGGLAGIKETQYF.

By share of the sample, this clonotype is medium-sized. The V gene is TRBV5-1, the J gene TRBJ2-1; TRBD2 matches at 11 bases. The J segment lost 0 bases and the V segment lost 1 base, leaving 9 bases of the junction unmatched. This CDR3 contains 19 residues. The germline gives CDR1 SGHRS, CDR2 YFSETQ. The CDR3 DNA sequence: TGCGCCAGCAGCTTGATGGCTTCTAGCGGGGGGAGCTCCTACAATGAGCAGTTCTTC. It translates to CASSLMASSGGSSYNEQFF.

As regards this clonotype: A single base is all that separates this from a far larger clone, so a read error is likely. The genes are TRBV6-8 and TRBJ2-7, with TRBD1 matching over 7 bases. J gave up 2 bases and V 4 bases, and 8 bases lay outside the gene matches. The CDR3 loop spans 15 amino acids. CDR1 is MNHGY and CDR2 is SAAAGT in the germline V gene. The CDR3: CASSSVGTAAYEQYF. In DNA, the CDR3 is TGTGCCAGCAGTTCCGTGGGGACAGCCGCCTACGAGCAGTACTTC.

This clonotype has a count of ten or more. The chain recombines TRBV20-1 with TRBJ2-3; no reliable D call. Trimming took off 3 bases at V and 9 bases at J, with 4 bases between the two ends. Germline V lookup: CDR1 DFQATT, CDR2 SNEGSKA (reference sequence). This CDR3 has 9 amino acids. The CDR3 protein is CSASLTQYF. DNA for the CDR3: TGCAGTGCTAGCCTAACGCAGTATTTT.

There are many counts of this clonotype. The chain combines TRBV5-5 with TRBJ2-2; 8 bases agree with TRBD2. CDR3 size: 15 residues. Germline V gene sequence: CDR1 SGHKS, CDR2 YYEKEE (reference sequence). Trimming cost V 4 bases and J 4 bases; bases outside gene matches: 6. This chain's CDR3 is CASSPGGAATGELFF. In DNA, the CDR3 is TGTGCCAGCAGCCCGGGAGGGGCAGCCACCGGGGAGCTGTTTTTT.

This sequence joins TRBV28 and TRBJ2-5; 10 bases are shared with TRBD1. V dropped 8 bases and J dropped 5; count of bases not matched to a gene: 5. Per the germline V gene, CDR1 is MDHEN and CDR2 is SYDVKM. The CDR3 runs 13 residues. This CDR3 is CASPTGGHETQYF. The CDR3 DNA follows: TGTGCCAGCCCGACAGGGGGCCACGAGACCCAGTACTTC.

This clonotype was seen ten or more times. The V call is TRBV20-1, the J call TRBJ2-1; D possibly uses TRBD1 or TRBD2 (5 bases each). From germline, CDR1 is DFQATT and CDR2 SNEGSKA (reference sequence). V lost 1 base, J lost 5 bases, and 21 bases lay in between. CDR3 length: 17 amino acids. In DNA, the CDR3 is TGCAGTGCTAGAGTTGGGTTGGGGGTAGGATTCCACAATGAGCAGTTCTTC. Encoded protein: CSARVGLGVGFHNEQFF.

A note on this clonotype: A read error may explain this, as a much larger clone is one base away. The chain joins TRBV7-2 to TRBJ1-1; perhaps TRBD1 as D (6 bases). The V gene's germline CDR1 is SGHTA and CDR2 FQGNSA. CDR3 length equals 13 residues. The CDR3 region is CASSSDRNTEGFF. CDR3 in DNA: TGTGCCAGCAGCTCAGACAGGAACACTGAAGGTTTCTTT.

This clonotype was observed a handful of times. The chain couples TRBV5-1 to TRBJ2-3, with TRBD1 as a possible D gene (6 bases). This CDR3 contains 15 residues. V gave up 4 bases and J gave up 1 base, with 13 bases separating them. CDR1 SGHRS and CDR2 YFSETQ come from the germline V gene. The CDR3 region is CASSRGHVGTDTQYF. For the CDR3, the DNA is TGCGCCAGCAGCAGGGGACACGTTGGCACAGATACGCAGTATTTT.

In this sample, this clonotype turned up many times. The chain recombines TRBV9 with TRBJ2-3; D assignment may be TRBD1 or TRBD2 (5 bases each). CDR1 and CDR2 from the germline V gene are SGDLS and YYNGEE. V was pared by 0 bases and J by 7 bases, with 15 bases between. This CDR3 has 15 amino acids. DNA of the CDR3: TGTGCCAGCAGCGTAGTAGGGGACCCCGTCCATACGCAGTATTTT. Amino acid sequence: CASSVVGDPVHTQYF.

This clonotype was counted ten times or more. This rearrangement joins TRBV6-1 to TRBJ2-7; the D is unclear. The V gene's germline CDR1 is MNHNS and CDR2 SASEGT. This CDR3 contains 17 residues. Deletions cut 3 bases from V and 1 base from J, with 19 bases between. The CDR3: CASSEYRLVGRSYEQYF. The CDR3 nucleotides read TGTGCCAGCAGTGAGTATCGTTTGGTAGGGCGGTCCTACGAGCAGTACTTC.

Many counts were recorded for this clonotype. In nucleotides, the CDR3 is TGTGCCAGCAGCCTTGGGGGGATAAACTATGGCTACACCTTC. It is translated as CASSLGGINYGYTF. The V and J genes are TRBV14 and TRBJ1-2, with D possibly matching TRBD1 (5 bases). Germline values: CDR1 SGHDN, CDR2 FVKESK. The V end lost 4 bases, the J end lost 2 bases, and 11 bases lay between the germline ends. The length of the CDR3 is 14 residues.

By share, this clonotype ranks as medium-sized. This rearrangement joins TRBV6-1 to TRBJ2-3, with 9 positions matching TRBD1. The CDR3 covers 15 residues. Trimming at V came to 6 bases and at J to 2 bases, leaving 6 bases not matched to a gene. The germline V gene has CDR1 MNHNS and CDR2 SASEGT. This CDR3 is CASSKRDRVTDTQYF. CDR3 in DNA: TGTGCCAGCAGCAAGCGGGACAGGGTCACAGATACGCAGTATTTT.

This clonotype is deemed medium-sized. The chain carries TRBV6-2 or TRBV6-3 and TRBJ2-1; 12 bases are shared with TRBD2. Trimming removed 6 bases from V and 6 bases from J; junction bases left unmatched: 12. The germline CDR1 and CDR2 sequences are MNHEY and SVGEGT. This CDR3 spans 17 amino acids. The CDR3 region is CASRDSSGRASFNEQFF. The CDR3 DNA sequence: TGTGCCAGCAGAGATTCTAGCGGGAGGGCCAGTTTCAATGAGCAGTTCTTC.

This clonotype was seen a handful of times. Germline is not matched at one junction end, which may reflect a read error. The CDR3 bases are TGTGCCAGCAGGGGCGACAGGAGCTCTGTAAACACCATATATTTT. Its translation: CASRGDRSSVNTIYF. The chain couples TRBV6-1 to TRBJ1-3, with a tentative D call TRBD1 (6 bases). CDR3 size: 15 residues. Germline CDR1 MNHNS, CDR2 SASEGT.